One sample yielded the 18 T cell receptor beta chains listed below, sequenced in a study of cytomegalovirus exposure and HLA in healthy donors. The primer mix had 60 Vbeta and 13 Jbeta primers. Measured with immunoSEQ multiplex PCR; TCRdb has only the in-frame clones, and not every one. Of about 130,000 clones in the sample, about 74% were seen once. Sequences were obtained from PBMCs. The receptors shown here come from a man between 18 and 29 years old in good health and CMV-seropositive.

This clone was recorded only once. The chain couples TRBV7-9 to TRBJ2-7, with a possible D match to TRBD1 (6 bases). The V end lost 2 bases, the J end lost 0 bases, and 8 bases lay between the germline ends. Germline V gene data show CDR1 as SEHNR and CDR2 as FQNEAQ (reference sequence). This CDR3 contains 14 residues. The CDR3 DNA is TGTGCCAGCAGCTTACAGGGGAACTCCTACGAGCAGTACTTC. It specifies CASSLQGNSYEQYF.

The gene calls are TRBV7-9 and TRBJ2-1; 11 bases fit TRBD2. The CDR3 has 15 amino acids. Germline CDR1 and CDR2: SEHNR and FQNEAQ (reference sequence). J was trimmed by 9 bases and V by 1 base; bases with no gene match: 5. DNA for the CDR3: TGTGCCAGCAGCTTAGTTAGCGGGGGGGCCGGTGAGCAGTTCTTC. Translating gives CASSLVSGGAGEQFF.

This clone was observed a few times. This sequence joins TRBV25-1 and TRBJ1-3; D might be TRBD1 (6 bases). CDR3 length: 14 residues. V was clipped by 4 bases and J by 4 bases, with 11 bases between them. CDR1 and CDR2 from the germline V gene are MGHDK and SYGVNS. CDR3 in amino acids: CASSVQGSGNTIYF. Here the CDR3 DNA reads TGTGCCAGCAGTGTCCAGGGGAGCGGAAACACCATATATTTT.

CDR3 loop: CASSPSGNTGELFF. CDR3 bases: TGTGCCAGTAGTCCTAGCGGGAACACCGGGGAGCTGTTTTTT. The chain has TRBV19 and TRBJ2-2; TRBD2 matches at 7 bases. V lost 5 bases and J lost 1; bases outside the gene matches: 1. Germline-derived CDR1 and CDR2 are LNHDA and SQIVND (reference sequence). CDR3 size: 14 residues.

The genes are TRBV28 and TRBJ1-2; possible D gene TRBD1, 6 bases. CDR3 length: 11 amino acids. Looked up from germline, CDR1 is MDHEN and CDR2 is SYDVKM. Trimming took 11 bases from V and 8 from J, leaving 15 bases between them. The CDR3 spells CARSRGGGYTF. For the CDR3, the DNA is TGTGCCCGGAGCAGGGGTGGGGGCTACACCTTC.

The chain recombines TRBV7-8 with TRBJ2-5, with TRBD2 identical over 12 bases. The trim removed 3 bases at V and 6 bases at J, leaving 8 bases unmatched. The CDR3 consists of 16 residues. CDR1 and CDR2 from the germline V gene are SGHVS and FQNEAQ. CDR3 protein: CASSFSGLAGLKTQYF. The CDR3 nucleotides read TGTGCCAGCAGCTTCTCCGGACTAGCGGGATTGAAGACCCAGTACTTC.

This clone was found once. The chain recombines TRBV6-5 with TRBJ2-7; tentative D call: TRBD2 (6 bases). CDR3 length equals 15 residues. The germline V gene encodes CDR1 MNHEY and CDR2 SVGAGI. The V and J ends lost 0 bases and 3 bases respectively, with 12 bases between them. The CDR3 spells CASSYSMTGSYEQYF. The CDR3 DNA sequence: TGTGCCAGCAGTTACTCAATGACCGGGAGCTACGAGCAGTACTTC.

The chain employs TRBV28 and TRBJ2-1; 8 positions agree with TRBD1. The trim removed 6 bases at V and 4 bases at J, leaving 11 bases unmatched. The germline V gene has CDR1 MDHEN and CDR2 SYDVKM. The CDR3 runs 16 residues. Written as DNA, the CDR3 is TGTGCCAGCAGGGAATTCCAGGGGGCGCCGTACAATGAGCAGTTCTTC. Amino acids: CASREFQGAPYNEQFF.

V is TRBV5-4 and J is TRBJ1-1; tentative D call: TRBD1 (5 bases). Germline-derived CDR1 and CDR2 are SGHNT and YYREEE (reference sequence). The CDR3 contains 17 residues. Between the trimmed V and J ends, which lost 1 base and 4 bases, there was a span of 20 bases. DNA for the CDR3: TGTGCCAGCAGCTTGTCTTTAGGGGCCCGAGTACGCACTGAAGCTTTCTTT. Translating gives CASSLSLGARVRTEAFF.

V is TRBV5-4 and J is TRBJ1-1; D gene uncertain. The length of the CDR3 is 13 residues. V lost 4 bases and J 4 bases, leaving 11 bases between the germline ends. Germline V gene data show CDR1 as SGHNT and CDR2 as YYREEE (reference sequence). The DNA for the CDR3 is TGTGCCAGCAGCCCCCGGAGTCTCACTGAAGCTTTCTTT. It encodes CASSPRSLTEAFF.

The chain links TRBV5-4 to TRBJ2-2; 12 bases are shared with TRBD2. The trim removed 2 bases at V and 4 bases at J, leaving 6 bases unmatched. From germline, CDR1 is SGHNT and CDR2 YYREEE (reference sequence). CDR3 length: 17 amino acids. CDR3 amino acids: CASSFLLAGGATGELFF. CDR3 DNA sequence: TGTGCCAGCAGCTTTCTACTAGCGGGAGGTGCCACCGGGGAGCTGTTTTTT.

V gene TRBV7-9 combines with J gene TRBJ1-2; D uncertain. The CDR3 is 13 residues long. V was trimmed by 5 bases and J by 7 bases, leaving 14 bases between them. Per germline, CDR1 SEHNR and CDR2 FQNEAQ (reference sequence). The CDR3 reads CASSTSNLGGYTF. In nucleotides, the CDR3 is TGTGCCAGCAGCACAAGTAACCTAGGTGGCTACACCTTC.

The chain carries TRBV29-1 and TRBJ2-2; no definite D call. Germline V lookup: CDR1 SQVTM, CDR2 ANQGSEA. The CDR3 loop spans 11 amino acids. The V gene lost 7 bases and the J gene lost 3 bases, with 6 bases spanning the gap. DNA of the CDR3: TGCAGCGGCGGCCACACCGGGGAGCTGTTTTTT. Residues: CSGGHTGELFF.

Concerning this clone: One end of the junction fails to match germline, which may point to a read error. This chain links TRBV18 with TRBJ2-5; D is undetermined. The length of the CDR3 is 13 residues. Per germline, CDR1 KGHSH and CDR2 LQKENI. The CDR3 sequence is CATSTVKQETQYF. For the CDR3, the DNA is TGTGCCACCTCAACGGTAAAACAAGAGACCCAGTACTTC.

The CDR3 reads CASSLGSENTEAFF. For the CDR3, the DNA is TGCGCCAGCAGCTTGGGGTCAGAAAACACTGAAGCTTTCTTT. This sequence joins TRBV5-1 and TRBJ1-1; D gene unclear. The length of the CDR3 is 14 residues. Deletions cut 0 bases from V and 2 bases from J, with 8 bases between. The V gene's germline CDR1 is SGHRS and CDR2 YFSETQ.

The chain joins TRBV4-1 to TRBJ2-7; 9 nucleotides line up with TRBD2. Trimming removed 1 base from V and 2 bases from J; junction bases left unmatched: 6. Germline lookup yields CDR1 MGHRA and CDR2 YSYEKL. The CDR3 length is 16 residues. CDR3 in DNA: TGCGCCAGCAGCCAAGGGGCGGGGGGGCCCCCCTACGAGCAGTACTTC. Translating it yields CASSQGAGGPPYEQYF.

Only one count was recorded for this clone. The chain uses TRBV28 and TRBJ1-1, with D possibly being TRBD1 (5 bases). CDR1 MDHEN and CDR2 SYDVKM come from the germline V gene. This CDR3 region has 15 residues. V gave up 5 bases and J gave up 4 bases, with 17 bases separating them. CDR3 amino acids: CASSPFRGLGTEAFF. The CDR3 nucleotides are TGTGCCAGCAGTCCCTTCCGGGGGTTGGGCACTGAAGCTTTCTTT.

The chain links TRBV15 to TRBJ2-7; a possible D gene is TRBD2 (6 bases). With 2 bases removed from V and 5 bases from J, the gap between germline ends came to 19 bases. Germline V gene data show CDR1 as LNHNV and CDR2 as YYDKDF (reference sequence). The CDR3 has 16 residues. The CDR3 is CATSRTPGTPKDEQYF. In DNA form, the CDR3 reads TGTGCCACCAGCAGAACCCCAGGGACTCCTAAAGACGAGCAGTACTTC. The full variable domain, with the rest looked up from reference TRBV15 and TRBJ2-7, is DAMVIQNPRYQVTQFGKPVTLSCSQTLNHNVMYWYQQKSSQAPKLLFHYYDKDFNNEADTPDNFQSRRPNTSFCFLDIRSPGLGDTAMYLCATSRTPGTPKDEQYFGPGTRLTVT.